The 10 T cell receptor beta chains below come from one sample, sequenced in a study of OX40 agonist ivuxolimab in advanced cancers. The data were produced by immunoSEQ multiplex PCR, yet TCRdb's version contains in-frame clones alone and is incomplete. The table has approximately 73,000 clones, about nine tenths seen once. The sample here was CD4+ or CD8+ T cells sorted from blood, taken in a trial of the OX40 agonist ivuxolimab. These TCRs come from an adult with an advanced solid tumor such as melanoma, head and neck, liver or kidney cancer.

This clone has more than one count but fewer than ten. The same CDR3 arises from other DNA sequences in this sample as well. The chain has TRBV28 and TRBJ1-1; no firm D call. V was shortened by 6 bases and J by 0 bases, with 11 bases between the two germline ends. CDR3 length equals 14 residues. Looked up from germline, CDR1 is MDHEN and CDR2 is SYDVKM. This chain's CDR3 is CASSRYRLNTEAFF. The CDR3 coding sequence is TGTGCCAGCAGCCGATACCGGTTGAACACTGAAGCTTTCTTT.

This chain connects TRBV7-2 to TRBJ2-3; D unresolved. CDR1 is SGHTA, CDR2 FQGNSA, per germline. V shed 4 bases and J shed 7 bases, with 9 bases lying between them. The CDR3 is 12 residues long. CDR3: CASSSRGNTQYF. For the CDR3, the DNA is TGTGCCAGCAGCTCCCGTGGTAATACGCAGTATTTT.

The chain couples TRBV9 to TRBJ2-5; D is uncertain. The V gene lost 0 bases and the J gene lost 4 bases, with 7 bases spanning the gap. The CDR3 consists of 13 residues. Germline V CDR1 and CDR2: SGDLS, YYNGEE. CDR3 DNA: TGTGCCAGCAGCGTAGATGGGTTAGAGACCCAGTACTTC. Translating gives CASSVDGLETQYF.

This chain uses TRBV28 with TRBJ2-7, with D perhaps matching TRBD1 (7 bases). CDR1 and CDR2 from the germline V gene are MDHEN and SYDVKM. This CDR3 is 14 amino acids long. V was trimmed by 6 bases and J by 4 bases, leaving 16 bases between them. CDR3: CASRPPGGPYEQYF. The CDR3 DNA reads TGTGCCAGCAGGCCCCCAGGGGGGCCTTACGAGCAGTACTTC.

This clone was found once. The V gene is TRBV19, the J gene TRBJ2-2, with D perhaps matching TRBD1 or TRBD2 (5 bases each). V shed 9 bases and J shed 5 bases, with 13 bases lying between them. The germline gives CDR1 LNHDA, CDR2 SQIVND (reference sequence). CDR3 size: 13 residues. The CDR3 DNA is TGTGCCAGCGGGACGTGGGCTACCGGGGAGCTGTTTTTT. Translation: CASGTWATGELFF.

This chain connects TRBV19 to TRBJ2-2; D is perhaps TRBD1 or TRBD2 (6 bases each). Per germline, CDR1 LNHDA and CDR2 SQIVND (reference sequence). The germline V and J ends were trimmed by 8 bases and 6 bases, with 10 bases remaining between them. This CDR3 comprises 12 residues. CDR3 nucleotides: TGTGCCAGTTGGGGGGCCTCCGGGGAGCTGTTTTTT. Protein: CASWGASGELFF.

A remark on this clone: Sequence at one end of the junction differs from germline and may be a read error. CDR3 nucleotides: TGTGCCAGCAGCCCCTCGGAACACAATGAGCGGTTCTTC. Protein sequence: CASSPSEHNERFF. The chain combines TRBV7-3 with TRBJ2-1; D gene unclear. The CDR3 totals 13 residues. Germline CDR1 reads SGHTA; CDR2 reads FQGTGA.

The CDR3 loop reads CSASPGHTTYF. CDR3 bases: TGCAGTGCTAGTCCGGGCCACACAACGTACTTC. The J gene is TRBJ2-7, the V gene TRBV20-1, with D unresolved. In germline, CDR1 is DFQATT, CDR2 SNEGSKA (reference sequence). V lost 3 bases and J lost 12, with 15 bases in between. CDR3 size: 11 residues.

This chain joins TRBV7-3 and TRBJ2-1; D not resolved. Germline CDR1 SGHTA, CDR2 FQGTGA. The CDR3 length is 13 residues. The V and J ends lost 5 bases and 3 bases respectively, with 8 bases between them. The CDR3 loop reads CASSLGIYNEQFF. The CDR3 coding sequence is TGTGCCAGCAGCCTCGGTATCTACAATGAGCAGTTCTTC.

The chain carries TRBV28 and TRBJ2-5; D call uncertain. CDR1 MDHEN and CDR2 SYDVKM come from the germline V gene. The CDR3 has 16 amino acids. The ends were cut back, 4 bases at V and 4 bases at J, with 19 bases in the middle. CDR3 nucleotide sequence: TGTGCCAGCAGTTCCCCTCATGGCGCCCCCCGAGAGACCCAGTACTTC. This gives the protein CASSSPHGAPRETQYF. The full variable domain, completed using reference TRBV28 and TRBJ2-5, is DVKVTQSSRYLVKRTGEKVFLECVQDMDHENMFWYRQDPGLGLRLIYFSYDVKMKEKGDIPEGYSVSREKKERFSLILESASTNQTSMYLCASSSPHGAPRETQYFGPGTRLLVL.